One and the same sample provided the 18 T cell receptor beta chains below, sequenced in a study of OX40 agonist ivuxolimab in advanced cancers. TCRdb keeps only in-frame clones here, not all; method: immunoSEQ multiplex PCR. The table records tens of thousands of clones, 85% to 90% of them present only once. The sample was CD4+ or CD8+ T cells sorted from blood, taken in a trial of the OX40 agonist ivuxolimab. The receptors come from an adult with an advanced solid tumor such as melanoma, head and neck, liver or kidney cancer.

V usage is TRBV9 and J usage is TRBJ1-1; D is ambiguous. This CDR3 has 17 amino acids. V lost 4 bases to trimming and J lost 0 bases, with 19 bases between them. The V gene's germline CDR1 is SGDLS and CDR2 YYNGEE. The CDR3 bases are TGTGCCAGCAGCCCTAGAAGAAAGGATGACCTGAACACTGAAGCTTTCTTT. This gives the protein CASSPRRKDDLNTEAFF.

This chain links TRBV7-3 with TRBJ2-3; 9 bases line up with TRBD2. Germline CDR1 reads SGHTA; CDR2 reads FQGTGA. V was clipped by 1 base and J by 3 bases; unmatched bases: 5. This CDR3 has 16 residues. DNA for the CDR3: TGTGCCAGCAGCTTAATCGGTAGCGGGAGAACAGATACGCAGTATTTT. This translates into CASSLIGSGRTDTQYF.

The V call is TRBV9, the J call TRBJ2-3; D ambiguous. Trimming took off 0 bases at V and 3 bases at J, with 8 bases between the two ends. This CDR3 contains 14 residues. CDR1 and CDR2 from the germline V gene are SGDLS and YYNGEE. CDR3 loop: CASSVEVKTDTQYF. CDR3 bases: TGTGCCAGCAGCGTAGAAGTAAAGACAGATACGCAGTATTTT.

The J gene is TRBJ2-6, the V gene TRBV5-1; 7 nucleotides line up with TRBD1. The CDR3 spans 16 residues. Trimming at V came to 4 bases and at J to 0 bases, leaving 4 bases not matched to a gene. Germline-derived CDR1 and CDR2 are SGHRS and YFSETQ. The DNA of the CDR3 is TGCGCCAGCAGCCGACAGGGACACTCTGGGGCCAACGTCCTGACTTTC. Amino acids: CASSRQGHSGANVLTF.

The chain links TRBV30 to TRBJ1-6; D possibly corresponds to TRBD1 (5 bases). V lost 6 bases and J 7 bases, leaving 13 bases between the germline ends. In germline, CDR1 is GTSNPN, CDR2 SVGIG (reference sequence). The CDR3 has 13 amino acids. CDR3 in DNA: TGTGCCTGTACCGGGGGGAGGAATTCACCCCTCCACTTT. It yields the protein CACTGGRNSPLHF.

This rearrangement joins TRBV5-1 to TRBJ2-7; D might be TRBD2 (6 bases). The CDR3 is made up of 15 amino acids. The ends were cut back, 4 bases at V and 2 bases at J, with 16 bases in the middle. Germline V gene data show CDR1 as SGHRS and CDR2 as YFSETQ. The CDR3 protein is CASSPLSGTTYEQYF. The CDR3 DNA is TGCGCCAGCAGCCCACTTAGCGGTACTACCTACGAGCAGTACTTC.

The genes are TRBV7-9 and TRBJ2-1; 7 positions agree with TRBD1. V lost 5 bases and J lost 6; bases outside the gene matches: 7. The CDR3 is made up of 14 amino acids. Germline CDR1 reads SEHNR; CDR2 reads FQNEAQ (reference sequence). CDR3 region: CASSDYPGGNEQFF. Here the CDR3 DNA reads TGTGCCAGCAGCGATTACCCAGGGGGCAATGAGCAGTTCTTC.

The chain joins TRBV5-4 to TRBJ1-2, with 11 bases aligning to TRBD1. The CDR3 has 16 residues. With V trimmed by 2 bases and J by 7 bases, 10 bases remained unmatched. Germline CDR1 reads SGHNT; CDR2 reads YYREEE (reference sequence). The DNA for the CDR3 is TGTGCCAGCAGCTTTGGTGGGACAGGGGGTTTGCGTGGCTACACCTTC. This codes for CASSFGGTGGLRGYTF. Full variable domain (remainder filled in from reference TRBV5-4 and TRBJ1-2): ETGVTQSPTHLIKTRGQQVTLRCSSQSGHNTVSWYQQALGQGPQFIFQYYREEENGRGNFPPRFSGLQFPNYSSELNVNALELDDSALYLCASSFGGTGGLRGYTFGSGTRLTVV.

This chain joins TRBV11-3 and TRBJ1-3; D remains ambiguous. V lost 6 bases to trimming and J lost 3 bases, with 9 bases between them. The germline V gene encodes CDR1 SGHNT and CDR2 YENEEA. This CDR3 comprises 13 residues. CDR3 nucleotides: TGTGCCAGCAGTTTGGATTTTGGAAACACCATATATTTT. It encodes CASSLDFGNTIYF.

The J gene is TRBJ2-4, the V gene TRBV15, with D possibly being TRBD2 (6 bases). The CDR3 extends over 16 amino acids. Trimming took 3 bases from V and 0 from J, leaving 12 bases between them. Germline values: CDR1 LNHNV, CDR2 YYDKDF (reference sequence). CDR3 DNA: TGTGCCACCAGCAGGGGCGGCGGGGAAGCCAAAAACATTCAGTACTTC. Translated: CATSRGGGEAKNIQYF.

The V call is TRBV4-2, the J call TRBJ1-2; D is uncertain. Germline lookup yields CDR1 LGHNA and CDR2 YNFKEQ. The CDR3 totals 15 residues. Trimming shortened V by 4 bases and J by 0 bases, and 12 bases separated the two germline ends. In nucleotides, the CDR3 is TGTGCCAGCAGCCCAATCCAGACTACTAACTATGGCTACACCTTC. Its protein is CASSPIQTTNYGYTF.

The chain is built from TRBV28 and TRBJ1-1; maybe TRBD1 (6 bases). Germline V gene data show CDR1 as MDHEN and CDR2 as SYDVKM. The CDR3 loop spans 14 amino acids. The ends were cut back, 8 bases at V and 1 base at J, with 14 bases in the middle. CDR3: CASGTPDRNTEAFF. CDR3 DNA sequence: TGTGCCAGCGGTACCCCGGACAGGAACACTGAAGCTTTCTTT.

V and J are TRBV11-2 and TRBJ2-4; 11 positions match TRBD2. Germline V gene lookup returns CDR1 SGHAT and CDR2 FQNNGV. The CDR3 runs to 17 residues. V trimming: 0 bases; J trimming: 3 bases; junction bases outside the gene matches: 4. CDR3 sequence (DNA): TGTGCCAGCAGCTTAGAACTAGCGGGGGTTTTCAAAAACATTCAGTACTTC. It encodes CASSLELAGVFKNIQYF.

The chain is built from TRBV30 and TRBJ2-5, with TRBD2 matching 7 bases. CDR3 length: 15 amino acids. Trimming at V came to 1 base and at J to 4 bases, leaving 9 bases not matched to a gene. Germline CDR1 reads GTSNPN; CDR2 reads SVGIG (reference sequence). The CDR3 nucleotides read TGTGCCTGGAGTGAAGCTGGGGGGGACGGAGAGACCCAGTACTTC. It codes for CAWSEAGGDGETQYF.

This sequence joins TRBV11-2 and TRBJ2-7; D is unresolved. In germline, CDR1 is SGHAT, CDR2 FQNNGV. This CDR3 has 15 amino acids. Trimming pared 5 bases from V and 2 bases from J, leaving 16 bases between. DNA of the CDR3: TGTGCCAGCAGCGTCCGGGCCTCGACACCCTACGAGCAGTACTTC. It translates to CASSVRASTPYEQYF.

The chain couples TRBV7-2 to TRBJ2-2; unclear D gene. The CDR3 contains 13 residues. Germline CDR1 and CDR2: SGHTA and FQGNSA. V was trimmed by 1 base and J by 6 bases, leaving 6 bases between them. Here the CDR3 DNA reads TGTGCCAGCAGCTTAGGGTGGGCCGGGGAGCTGTTTTTT. Translated: CASSLGWAGELFF. Full variable domain (remainder filled in from reference TRBV7-2 and TRBJ2-2): GAGVSQSPSNKVTEKGKDVELRCDPISGHTALYWYRQSLGQGLEFLIYFQGNSAPDKSGLPSDRFSAERTGGSVSTLTIQRTQQEDSAVYLCASSLGWAGELFFGEGSRLTVL.

The rearrangement joins TRBV7-4 to TRBJ1-6, with a weak D call TRBD1 (6 bases). V was trimmed by 2 bases and J by 4 bases, leaving 9 bases between them. CDR1 and CDR2 from the germline V gene are SGHVT and SQSDAQ. CDR3 size: 15 residues. CDR3 bases: TGTGCCAGCAGCTTACAGGGGTATTATAATTCACCCCTCCACTTT. This codes for CASSLQGYYNSPLHF.

The rearrangement uses TRBV27 and TRBJ2-2; the D gene could be TRBD1 or TRBD2 (5 bases each). The CDR3 spans 16 residues. The V gene lost 3 bases and the J gene lost 7 bases, with 18 bases spanning the gap. From germline, CDR1 is MNHEY and CDR2 SMNVEV (reference sequence). CDR3 DNA sequence: TGTGCCAGCAGTTTTTTAATCGGACGGGGCAACGGGGAGCTGTTTTTT. Translated, it gives CASSFLIGRGNGELFF.